These 24 T cell receptor beta chains were all obtained from the same sample, sequenced in a study of T cell responses to AZD1222 COVID-19 vaccine. Profiling relied on immunoSEQ multiplex PCR, and the TCRdb table lists in-frame clones only, not all of them. This sample has approximately 150,000 clones, with about 86% found just once. The starting material was peripheral blood, obtained 28 days after the second AZD1222 dose. The receptors were gathered from an adult who received the AZD1222 COVID-19 vaccine.

Only a few counts were recorded for this clone. V is TRBV5-4 and J is TRBJ1-3; TRBD1 is a possible D gene (6 bases). This CDR3 is 15 amino acids long. Germline V gene sequence: CDR1 SGHNT, CDR2 YYREEE (reference sequence). With 4 bases removed from V and 7 bases from J, the gap between germline ends came to 18 bases. As DNA, the CDR3 is TGTGCCAGCAGCACCCAAGGGTGGGGGCTCAACACCATATATTTT. Protein product: CASSTQGWGLNTIYF.

V gene TRBV7-2 combines with J gene TRBJ2-6; no clear D gene. V lost 5 bases, J lost 6 bases, and 8 bases lay in between. This CDR3 has 13 residues. Looked up from germline, CDR1 is SGHTA and CDR2 is FQGNSA. The CDR3 loop is CASSPALANVLTF. CDR3 in DNA: TGTGCCAGCAGCCCCGCTTTGGCCAACGTCCTGACTTTC.

The chain links TRBV6-5 to TRBJ2-3, with D possibly being TRBD1 or TRBD2 (7 bases each). In germline, CDR1 is MNHEY, CDR2 SVGAGI. This CDR3 has 16 amino acids. V was pared by 4 bases and J by 4 bases, with 18 bases between. The CDR3 loop reads CASSFAGPGGADTQYF. The DNA of the CDR3 is TGTGCCAGCAGTTTCGCTGGTCCAGGGGGGGCAGATACGCAGTATTTT.

V gene TRBV3-1 (or the pseudogene TRBV3-2) combines with J gene TRBJ1-4; a weak D match, TRBD1 (5 bases). Germline V gene lookup returns CDR1 LGHDT and CDR2 YNNKEL (reference sequence). The CDR3 is 16 residues long. V lost 4 bases to trimming and J lost 4 bases, with 16 bases between them. The CDR3 sequence: CASSPLGGADNEKLFF. The CDR3 DNA follows: TGTGCCAGCAGCCCCCTCGGCGGGGCCGATAATGAAAAACTGTTTTTT.

The rearrangement joins TRBV4-1 to TRBJ1-2, with a weak D call TRBD1 (6 bases). Trimming cost V 5 bases and J 4 bases, with 11 bases left between them. The germline CDR1 and CDR2 sequences are MGHRA and YSYEKL. The CDR3 sequence is 13 residues long. The CDR3 DNA is TGCGCCAGCAGCTCCGACAGGCCCTATGGCTACACCTTC. Translation: CASSSDRPYGYTF.

V is TRBV15 and J is TRBJ2-5; the D is unclear. CDR1 LNHNV and CDR2 YYDKDF come from the germline V gene (reference sequence). This CDR3 has 15 amino acids. The ends were cut back, 3 bases at V and 7 bases at J, with 18 bases in the middle. The CDR3 nucleotides read TGTGCCACCAGCAGTGCGGAAGGTGCGGACGGGACCCAGTACTTC. Residues: CATSSAEGADGTQYF. Filled out from reference TRBV15 and TRBJ2-5, the complete variable domain reads DAMVIQNPRYQVTQFGKPVTLSCSQTLNHNVMYWYQQKSSQAPKLLFHYYDKDFNNEADTPDNFQSRRPNTSFCFLDIRSPGLGDTAMYLCATSSAEGADGTQYFGPGTRLLVL.

This sequence joins TRBV18 and TRBJ2-3; TRBD1 matches 7 bases. CDR1 KGHSH and CDR2 LQKENI come from the germline V gene. The CDR3 sequence is 15 residues long. Trimming took 6 bases from V and 7 from J; bases not matched to a gene: 13. Here the CDR3 reads CASSAGQVLPNTQYF. The CDR3 region has the DNA TGTGCCAGCTCTGCAGGACAGGTCCTTCCAAATACGCAGTATTTT.

This clone has a single count. In nucleotides, the CDR3 is TGTGCCAGCAGTTACACAGGGAGGAACACTGAAGCTTTCTTT. Translating gives CASSYTGRNTEAFF. This rearrangement joins TRBV6-5 to TRBJ1-1, with D perhaps matching TRBD1 (6 bases). CDR1 is MNHEY, CDR2 SVGAGI, per germline. Trimming removed 2 bases at V and 1 base at J, with 8 bases between. CDR3 length: 14 residues.

The rearrangement uses TRBV2 and TRBJ1-3; D is possibly TRBD1 (5 bases). Trimming took off 0 bases at V and 3 bases at J, with 12 bases between the two ends. CDR1 is SNHLY, CDR2 FYNNEI, per germline. The CDR3 length is 16 residues. The CDR3 DNA follows: TGTGCCAGCAGTGAAGCGGGACCAGACTTTGGAAACACCATATATTTT. It yields the protein CASSEAGPDFGNTIYF.

This chain connects TRBV11-3 to TRBJ2-1, with TRBD2 matching 7 bases. In germline, CDR1 is SGHNT, CDR2 YENEEA. V lost 1 base to trimming and J lost 1 base; unmatched junction nucleotides: 1. The CDR3 contains 15 residues. As DNA, the CDR3 is TGTGCCAGCAGCTTAGGGCGGGGGTCCTACAATGAGCAGTTCTTC. This translates into CASSLGRGSYNEQFF.

The rearrangement links TRBV27 to TRBJ2-7, with D possibly matching TRBD1 (7 bases). V was cut by 6 bases and J by 3 bases, with 12 bases left in between. The germline V gene encodes CDR1 MNHEY and CDR2 SMNVEV (reference sequence). There are 13 residues in the CDR3. CDR3 region: CASSRGTVYEQYF. The CDR3 DNA reads TGTGCCAGCAGCCGGGGGACAGTCTACGAGCAGTACTTC.

J is TRBJ2-7 and V is TRBV5-1, with TRBD2 as a possible D gene (6 bases). Germline loops: CDR1 SGHRS, CDR2 YFSETQ. CDR3 length: 15 residues. V was trimmed by 5 bases and J by 4 bases, leaving 19 bases between them. The chain's CDR3 is CASRGTPKDPYEQYF. In DNA, the CDR3 is TGCGCCAGCAGGGGGACTCCTAAGGACCCTTACGAGCAGTACTTC.

The chain has TRBV12-3 or TRBV12-4 and TRBJ1-5; D ambiguous. This CDR3 is 13 amino acids long. The ends were cut back, 7 bases at V and 2 bases at J, with 9 bases in the middle. CDR3: CASTGRGNQPQHF. In nucleotides, the CDR3 is TGTGCCAGCACCGGGAGGGGCAATCAGCCCCAGCATTTT.

J is TRBJ2-2 and V is TRBV5-6; D not resolved. The germline CDR1 and CDR2 sequences are SGHDT and YYEEEE. The CDR3 spans 14 residues. Trimming took 2 bases from V and 2 from J, leaving 7 bases between them. The CDR3 spells CASSFTRNTGELFF. In nucleotides, the CDR3 is TGTGCCAGCAGCTTCACTCGAAACACCGGGGAGCTGTTTTTT.

CDR3 amino acids: CASSIGQGTTGELFF. The CDR3 DNA sequence: TGTGCCAGTAGTATCGGACAGGGGACCACCGGGGAGCTGTTTTTT. This sequence joins TRBV19 and TRBJ2-2; TRBD1 aligns across 9 bases. Germline V gives CDR1 LNHDA, CDR2 SQIVND (reference sequence). The V gene end was trimmed by 3 bases and the J gene end by 4 bases; junction bases not matched to a gene: 3. The CDR3 covers 15 residues.

V usage is TRBV19 and J usage is TRBJ2-3; 9 bases match TRBD1. Germline V CDR1 and CDR2: LNHDA, SQIVND (reference sequence). The trim removed 4 bases at V and 1 base at J, leaving 15 bases unmatched. The CDR3 extends over 19 amino acids. The CDR3 region is CASSTDGDRVKMGTDTQYF. The DNA for the CDR3 is TGTGCCAGTAGTACCGACGGGGACAGGGTAAAGATGGGCACAGATACGCAGTATTTT.

This clone appeared a few times. The J gene is TRBJ2-7, the V gene TRBV6-1; D is possibly TRBD2 (5 bases). The CDR3 extends over 13 amino acids. CDR1 and CDR2 (germline): MNHNS, SASEGT. V was pared by 3 bases and J by 9 bases, with 15 bases between. As DNA, the CDR3 is TGTGCCAGCAGTGAGTCTCCCGGGGTCGTGCAGTACTTC. It yields the protein CASSESPGVVQYF.

This clone was observed once. V usage is TRBV11-2 and J usage is TRBJ2-2; 8 bases line up with TRBD1. Germline-derived CDR1 and CDR2 are SGHAT and FQNNGV. This CDR3 has 14 amino acids. The V and J ends lost 4 bases and 9 bases, in that order; junction bases with no gene match: 7. In DNA form, the CDR3 reads TGTGCCAGCAGCTGGGGACAGGCCAGTAGGGAGCTGTTTTTT. Protein sequence: CASSWGQASRELFF.

This clone was found a few times. The chain uses TRBV6-2 or TRBV6-3 and TRBJ1-4; D is unresolved. This CDR3 spans 13 amino acids. In germline, CDR1 is MNHEY, CDR2 SVGEGT. The V end lost 4 bases, the J end lost 5 bases, and 8 bases lay between the germline ends. The CDR3 nucleotides are TGTGCCAGCAGTTCCCCCGCGAATGAAAAACTGTTTTTT. Translation gives CASSSPANEKLFF.

The rearrangement joins TRBV3-1 (or the pseudogene TRBV3-2) to TRBJ1-2, with 7 positions matching TRBD1. Germline V gene sequence: CDR1 LGHDT, CDR2 YNNKEL (reference sequence). The CDR3 is 13 amino acids. Trimming cost V 4 bases and J 3 bases; bases outside gene matches: 2. This chain's CDR3 is CASSPTGDYGYTF. The CDR3 nucleotides are TGTGCCAGCAGCCCAACAGGGGACTATGGCTACACCTTC.

The gene calls are TRBV3-1 (or the pseudogene TRBV3-2) and TRBJ2-1, with 10 bases matching TRBD2. The CDR3 is made up of 15 amino acids. The germline CDR1 and CDR2 sequences are LGHDT and YNNKEL (reference sequence). V lost 6 bases and J lost 4; bases outside the gene matches: 6. The DNA of the CDR3 is TGTGCCAGCAGTTCCGGACTAGCGGCTTACAATGAGCAGTTCTTC. Amino acid sequence: CASSSGLAAYNEQFF.

V gene TRBV4-1 combines with J gene TRBJ2-7; D unclear. V gave up 1 base and J gave up 2 bases, with 9 bases separating them. The CDR3 has 14 amino acids. Germline CDR1 MGHRA, CDR2 YSYEKL. This CDR3 is CASSQGTETYEQYF. The CDR3 region has the DNA TGCGCCAGCAGCCAAGGGACGGAGACCTACGAGCAGTACTTC.

V gene TRBV11-3 combines with J gene TRBJ1-2, with a weak D call TRBD1 (5 bases). CDR1 is SGHNT, CDR2 YENEEA, per germline. Trimming shortened V by 5 bases and J by 6 bases, and 13 bases separated the two germline ends. There are 13 residues in the CDR3. The chain's CDR3 is CASSPSGPNGYTF. Written as DNA, the CDR3 is TGTGCCAGCAGCCCCTCGGGACCCAATGGCTACACCTTC.

The rearrangement uses TRBV28 and TRBJ1-5, with D possibly matching TRBD1 (6 bases). This CDR3 has 15 amino acids. With 6 bases removed from V and 0 bases from J, the gap between germline ends came to 12 bases. Germline-derived CDR1 and CDR2 are MDHEN and SYDVKM. CDR3: CASRPGQISNQPQHF. In DNA, the CDR3 is TGTGCCAGCAGACCAGGACAGATTAGCAATCAGCCCCAGCATTTT.